This TCR beta chain was observed in a study of CD8 T cells in Susac syndrome. Study-wide background: At blood draw, Susac syndrome patients were therapy-naive, on corticosteroids, or on intravenous immunoglobulin alone.

An input of 0.5 to 1 ug of RNA was subjected to reverse transcription using random hexamers. Amplification of TCR beta CDR3 used immunoSEQ multiplex PCR across 54 Vbeta and 13 Jbeta. TCRdb passed the immunoSEQ multiplex PCR reads through MiXCR, listing each CDR3 protein once. The sample carries 150,000 to 180,000 distinct CDR3 sequences, about 95% recorded once. The T cells that were sequenced for TCR beta were CD8+ and CD4+ cells from blood. Recently defined diagnostic criteria for definite or probable disease were fulfilled by Susac syndrome patients. CDR3 size: 12 residues. CDR1 and CDR2 (germline): LNHNV, YYDKDF (reference sequence). Trimming took off 5 bases at V and 7 bases at J, with 10 bases between the two ends.

The sequence was collected from a human donor with Susac syndrome. Sequenced sample: CD4+ T cells from PBMCs. The genes are TRBV15 and TRBJ2-3; D ambiguous. Written as DNA, the CDR3 is TGTGCCACCAGCCCAATCGGCCATACGCAGTATTTT. Translated, it gives CATSPIGHTQYF.